A selection of T cell receptor beta chains follows, all from one sample in a study of neurological immune-mediated disorders. TCRdb ran MiXCR on the 5' RACE reads and lists one entry per CDR3 protein. The data hold about 120,000 distinct CDR3 sequences, with roughly 3.2% observed a single time. Sequenced: PBMCs. These receptors came from a woman in her thirties with multiple sclerosis. Each CDR3 is given with its conserved first and last residue. The D gene is left open where the match is weak. Some rows have no size entry. The others give once, few or many, or a class for an expanded clone.

abundance: many; d_gene: .; j_gene: TRBJ1-3; len: 17; v_gene: TRBV20-1; CDR3nt: TGCAGTGCGGAGGCGCCGGGACGAATAGACTCTGGAAACACCATATATTTT; CDR3aa: CSAEAPGRIDSGNTIYF
abundance: many; d_gene: TRBD1; j_gene: TRBJ2-3; len: 16; v_gene: TRBV5-1; CDR3nt: TGCGCCAGCAGCTTGGGGGACAGGGGGCTTAGAAATACGCAGTATTTT; CDR3aa: CASSLGDRGLRNTQYF
abundance: many; d_gene: .; j_gene: TRBJ2-7; len: 15; v_gene: TRBV4-3; CDR3nt: TGCGCCAGCAGCCAAGAGTGGGACTCATTCTACGAGCAGTACTTC; CDR3aa: CASSQEWDSFYEQYF
abundance: many; d_gene: .; j_gene: TRBJ1-5; len: 15; v_gene: TRBV12-3/TRBV12-4; CDR3nt: TGTGCCAGCAGTTTAGGAGATTATAGCAATCAGCCCCAGCATTTT; CDR3aa: CASSLGDYSNQPQHF
abundance: many; d_gene: TRBD2; j_gene: TRBJ2-7; len: 14; v_gene: TRBV7-9; CDR3nt: TGTGCCAGCAGCTTAACTAGCGGGACTAACGAGCAGTACTTC; CDR3aa: CASSLTSGTNEQYF
abundance: few; d_gene: .; j_gene: TRBJ2-6; len: 14; v_gene: TRBV18; CDR3nt: TGTGCCAGCTCACAGGCCGCAGGGGCCAACGTCCTGACTTTC; CDR3aa: CASSQAAGANVLTF
abundance: .; d_gene: .; j_gene: TRBJ2-7; len: 12; v_gene: TRBV12-3/TRBV12-4; CDR3nt: TGTGCCAGCAGTTTGTGGCAGGGCGAGCAGTACTTC; CDR3aa: CASSLWQGEQYF
abundance: many; d_gene: .; j_gene: TRBJ2-6; len: 14; v_gene: TRBV12-3/TRBV12-4; CDR3nt: TGTGCCAGCCGCAGCGCGGCTGGGGCCAACGTCCTGACTTTC; CDR3aa: CASRSAAGANVLTF
abundance: many; d_gene: .; j_gene: TRBJ1-1; len: 14; v_gene: TRBV9; CDR3nt: TGTGCCAGCAGCGAGGGCAGAGTGAACACTGAAGCTTTCTTT; CDR3aa: CASSEGRVNTEAFF
abundance: many; d_gene: TRBD2; j_gene: TRBJ2-1; len: 15; v_gene: TRBV12-3/TRBV12-4; CDR3nt: TGTGCCAGCACCCAAGGGCTAGCGGGAGGCAATGAGCAGTTCTTC; CDR3aa: CASTQGLAGGNEQFF
abundance: many; d_gene: TRBD2; j_gene: TRBJ2-4; len: 14; v_gene: TRBV20-1; CDR3nt: TGCAGTGCTAGACCCCGACTAGCGAAAAACATTCAGTACTTC; CDR3aa: CSARPRLAKNIQYF
abundance: many; d_gene: .; j_gene: TRBJ1-2; len: 12; v_gene: TRBV20-1; CDR3nt: TGCAGTGCTATCCAGGGCAACTATGGCTACACCTTC; CDR3aa: CSAIQGNYGYTF
abundance: many; d_gene: .; j_gene: TRBJ2-1; len: 14; v_gene: TRBV7-9; CDR3nt: TGTGCCAGCAGCAAGGACGGTTCCTACAATGAGCAGTTCTTC; CDR3aa: CASSKDGSYNEQFF
abundance: many; d_gene: TRBD1; j_gene: TRBJ2-7; len: 14; v_gene: TRBV7-2; CDR3nt: TGTGCCAGCAGCCAAGGACAGGGAAGCTACGAGCAGTACTTC; CDR3aa: CASSQGQGSYEQYF
abundance: many; d_gene: TRBD1; j_gene: TRBJ2-7; len: 16; v_gene: TRBV7-2; CDR3nt: TGTGCCAGCAGCTTAGCCCGGGGACAGGGCACCCACGAGCAGTACTTC; CDR3aa: CASSLARGQGTHEQYF
abundance: many; d_gene: TRBD1; j_gene: TRBJ2-3; len: 13; v_gene: TRBV7-2; CDR3nt: TGTGCCAGCCTCGACAGGGGAGGAAATACGCAGTATTTT; CDR3aa: CASLDRGGNTQYF
abundance: many; d_gene: .; j_gene: TRBJ2-7; len: 13; v_gene: TRBV29-1; CDR3nt: TGCAGCGCCACGGACTGGAGGAATGACGAGCAGTACTTC; CDR3aa: CSATDWRNDEQYF
abundance: many; d_gene: .; j_gene: TRBJ2-5; len: 13; v_gene: TRBV29-1; CDR3nt: TGCAGCGTTGAACTCATATTGGGGGAGACCCAGTACTTC; CDR3aa: CSVELILGETQYF
abundance: many; d_gene: TRBD2; j_gene: TRBJ2-7; len: 15; v_gene: TRBV20-1; CDR3nt: TGCAGTGCTAGTGGACTAGCGCTCAGCTCCTACGAGCAGTACTTC; CDR3aa: CSASGLALSSYEQYF
abundance: many; d_gene: TRBD2; j_gene: TRBJ2-7; len: 18; v_gene: TRBV20-1; CDR3nt: TGCAGTGCTAGAGCCGAAACTAGCGGGAGGGCTAAACCCTACGAGCAGTACTTC; CDR3aa: CSARAETSGRAKPYEQYF
abundance: many; d_gene: .; j_gene: TRBJ1-2; len: 13; v_gene: TRBV7-9; CDR3nt: TGTGCCAGCAGCTTCTGGGGGGCAGATGGCTACACCTTC; CDR3aa: CASSFWGADGYTF
abundance: many; d_gene: .; j_gene: TRBJ1-1; len: 14; v_gene: TRBV5-5; CDR3nt: TGTGCCAGCAGCTTACCAAAACTGAACACTGAAGCTTTCTTT; CDR3aa: CASSLPKLNTEAFF
abundance: many; d_gene: .; j_gene: TRBJ2-1; len: 13; v_gene: TRBV27; CDR3nt: TGTGCCAGCAGTTTAGCGGGGGCCCATGAGCAGTTCTTC; CDR3aa: CASSLAGAHEQFF
abundance: many; d_gene: .; j_gene: TRBJ2-7; len: 15; v_gene: TRBV5-1; CDR3nt: TGCGCCAGCAGCCCCAGGACAGCGATCTCCTACGAGCAGTACTTC; CDR3aa: CASSPRTAISYEQYF
abundance: many; d_gene: TRBD2; j_gene: TRBJ2-2; len: 14; v_gene: TRBV7-2; CDR3nt: TGTGCCAGCATGAGCGGGGGGAACACCGGGGAGCTGTTTTTT; CDR3aa: CASMSGGNTGELFF
abundance: many; d_gene: TRBD2; j_gene: TRBJ2-1; len: 15; v_gene: TRBV7-2; CDR3nt: TGTGCCAGCAGCTTAGAACTAGCGGGTGGCAATGAGCAGTTCTTC; CDR3aa: CASSLELAGGNEQFF
abundance: many; d_gene: TRBD1; j_gene: TRBJ1-2; len: 15; v_gene: TRBV25-1; CDR3nt: TGTGCCAGCAGTGAAGGTGGGACAGGGCTCTATGGCTACACCTTC; CDR3aa: CASSEGGTGLYGYTF
abundance: many; d_gene: TRBD1; j_gene: TRBJ1-1; len: 17; v_gene: TRBV9; CDR3nt: TGTGCCAGCAGCCCGGCGGGGAGACAGGGACCGAACACTGAAGCTTTCTTT; CDR3aa: CASSPAGRQGPNTEAFF
abundance: many; d_gene: TRBD1; j_gene: TRBJ2-5; len: 13; v_gene: TRBV5-1; CDR3nt: TGCGCCAGCAGCATGGACAGGGTAGAGACCCAGTACTTC; CDR3aa: CASSMDRVETQYF
abundance: many; d_gene: TRBD2; j_gene: TRBJ2-5; len: 14; v_gene: TRBV12-3/TRBV12-4; CDR3nt: TGTGCCAGCGGGACTAGCGGGAGTACGGAGACCCAGTACTTC; CDR3aa: CASGTSGSTETQYF
abundance: many; d_gene: TRBD2; j_gene: TRBJ2-5; len: 14; v_gene: TRBV20-1; CDR3nt: TGCAGTGCTAGTAAGGGACTAGCGGGAGAGACCCAGTACTTC; CDR3aa: CSASKGLAGETQYF
abundance: many; d_gene: .; j_gene: TRBJ2-7; len: 17; v_gene: TRBV20-1; CDR3nt: TGCAGTGCTAGAGATCCGACCGTTTTTGCAGGATCCTACGAGCAGTACTTC; CDR3aa: CSARDPTVFAGSYEQYF
abundance: many; d_gene: TRBD2; j_gene: TRBJ2-1; len: 13; v_gene: TRBV20-1; CDR3nt: TGCAGTGCTTCTAGCGGGGGGGCCGGAGAGCAGTTCTTC; CDR3aa: CSASSGGAGEQFF
abundance: many; d_gene: TRBD1; j_gene: TRBJ1-2; len: 15; v_gene: TRBV6-5; CDR3nt: TGTGCCAGCAGTTACGACGAACAGGGGCCGGGCGGCTACACCTTC; CDR3aa: CASSYDEQGPGGYTF
abundance: many; d_gene: .; j_gene: TRBJ2-1; len: 16; v_gene: TRBV9; CDR3nt: TGTGCCAGCAGCGCCTTGACCGGTGCGGGGTACAATGAGCAGTTCTTC; CDR3aa: CASSALTGAGYNEQFF
abundance: many; d_gene: TRBD1; j_gene: TRBJ1-1; len: 15; v_gene: TRBV7-2; CDR3nt: TGTGCCAGCAGCCCGACAGGGGGCCGGACCACTGAAGCTTTCTTT; CDR3aa: CASSPTGGRTTEAFF
abundance: many; d_gene: .; j_gene: TRBJ1-1; len: 15; v_gene: TRBV5-6; CDR3nt: TGTGCCAGCAGCCCCGGGGCGGGTTTAACTTGGGGAGCTTTCTTT; CDR3aa: CASSPGAGLTWGAFF
abundance: many; d_gene: TRBD2; j_gene: TRBJ2-1; len: 16; v_gene: TRBV20-1; CDR3nt: TGCAGTGCTAGAGATTCGGCTAGCGGGAGTCACAATGAGCAGTTCTTC; CDR3aa: CSARDSASGSHNEQFF
abundance: many; d_gene: TRBD1; j_gene: TRBJ2-5; len: 15; v_gene: TRBV20-1; CDR3nt: TGCAGTGCTAGACGGGGGACAGGCTGGGGAGAGACCCAGTACTTC; CDR3aa: CSARRGTGWGETQYF
abundance: many; d_gene: .; j_gene: TRBJ2-2; len: 13; v_gene: TRBV30; CDR3nt: TGTGCCTGGAGTGCCCTAGGAGGCGGGGAGCTGTTTTTT; CDR3aa: CAWSALGGGELFF
abundance: many; d_gene: .; j_gene: TRBJ1-1; len: 15; v_gene: TRBV12-3/TRBV12-4; CDR3nt: TGTGCCAGCAATAGATGGGGTCGCTCGAACACTGAAGCTTTCTTT; CDR3aa: CASNRWGRSNTEAFF
abundance: many; d_gene: .; j_gene: TRBJ2-7; len: 13; v_gene: TRBV5-6; CDR3nt: TGTGCCAGCAGCTTCCTAGCTGTCTACGAGCAGTACTTC; CDR3aa: CASSFLAVYEQYF
abundance: many; d_gene: .; j_gene: TRBJ1-1; len: 14; v_gene: TRBV5-1; CDR3nt: TGCGCCAGCAGCTTGATTCAGGGGAACACTGAAGCTTTCTTT; CDR3aa: CASSLIQGNTEAFF
abundance: many; d_gene: .; j_gene: TRBJ1-4; len: 16; v_gene: TRBV5-6; CDR3nt: TGTGCCAGCAGCCCCCCGATGGGGGGAAGAAATGAAAAACTGTTTTTT; CDR3aa: CASSPPMGGRNEKLFF
abundance: many; d_gene: .; j_gene: TRBJ2-1; len: 15; v_gene: TRBV9; CDR3nt: TGTGCCAGCAGCGAGATGGGGGCGAAGTACAATGAGCAGTTCTTC; CDR3aa: CASSEMGAKYNEQFF
abundance: .; d_gene: TRBD2; j_gene: TRBJ2-1; len: 14; v_gene: TRBV29-1; CDR3nt: TGCAGCGTCACGGGACTAGCGGGCTACAATGAGCAGTTCTTC; CDR3aa: CSVTGLAGYNEQFF
abundance: many; d_gene: .; j_gene: TRBJ1-1; len: 16; v_gene: TRBV5-4; CDR3nt: TGTGCCAGCAGCTTGGAGGGGATCGCCATGAACACTGAAGCTTTCTTT; CDR3aa: CASSLEGIAMNTEAFF
abundance: many; d_gene: .; j_gene: TRBJ2-1; len: 14; v_gene: TRBV7-8; CDR3nt: TGTGCCAGCAGCTTAGAACCCCTCAACAATGAGCAGTTCTTC; CDR3aa: CASSLEPLNNEQFF
abundance: many; d_gene: TRBD2; j_gene: TRBJ2-1; len: 13; v_gene: TRBV3-1; CDR3nt: TGTGCCAGCACTAGCGGAGACTACAATGAGCAGTTCTTC; CDR3aa: CASTSGDYNEQFF
abundance: many; d_gene: .; j_gene: TRBJ2-3; len: 12; v_gene: TRBV10-3; CDR3nt: TGTGCCATCAGTGAGAAGATAGATACGCAGTATTTT; CDR3aa: CAISEKIDTQYF
abundance: few; d_gene: .; j_gene: TRBJ2-7; len: 13; v_gene: TRBV20-1; CDR3nt: TGCAGTGCAAGCCGCGACTTCACCTACGAGCAGTACTTC; CDR3aa: CSASRDFTYEQYF
abundance: many; d_gene: TRBD1; j_gene: TRBJ2-7; len: 16; v_gene: TRBV7-9; CDR3nt: TGTGCCAGCAGCTTAGCGCCCGGACAGGGGGCAGGCGAGCAGTACTTC; CDR3aa: CASSLAPGQGAGEQYF
abundance: .; d_gene: .; j_gene: TRBJ2-3; len: 13; v_gene: TRBV15; CDR3nt: TGTGCCACCAGCAGAGGTGACGGTGATACGCAGTATTTT; CDR3aa: CATSRGDGDTQYF
abundance: many; d_gene: TRBD1; j_gene: TRBJ2-1; len: 15; v_gene: TRBV12-3/TRBV12-4; CDR3nt: TGTGCCAGCAGCTACAGGGGGGCAGGCTACAATGAGCAGTTCTTC; CDR3aa: CASSYRGAGYNEQFF
abundance: many; d_gene: TRBD2; j_gene: TRBJ2-3; len: 15; v_gene: TRBV10-1; CDR3nt: TGCGCCAGCAGTACGGGACTAATCGGCACAGATACGCAGTATTTT; CDR3aa: CASSTGLIGTDTQYF
abundance: few; d_gene: .; j_gene: TRBJ2-1; len: 12; v_gene: TRBV10-3; CDR3nt: TGTGCCATCTCCTCGGGACACAATGAGCAGTTCTTC; CDR3aa: CAISSGHNEQFF
abundance: many; d_gene: .; j_gene: TRBJ2-3; len: 16; v_gene: TRBV7-9; CDR3nt: TGTGCCCTAGGAAAGTCTTCGAACCGCGAAGTAGATACGCAGTATTTT; CDR3aa: CALGKSSNREVDTQYF